A single sample gave rise to the 27 T cell receptor beta chains below, sequenced in a study of T cells expressing NK-cell markers. TCRdb reanalyzed the 5' RACE reads, giving one entry per CDR3 protein sequence and no DNA. The sample has about 390,000 distinct CDR3 sequences. Input material: blood T cells: a sorted CD56 or NKG2C T cell subset, CD4+ or CD8+ T cells, or bulk PBMC T cells (not recorded which). The source is a woman aged 45 to 65 in good health.

V is TRBV3-1 and J is TRBJ2-1; there is no DNA to check the TCRdb D call of TRBD1. Germline-derived CDR1 and CDR2 are LGHDT and YNNKEL (reference sequence). The CDR3 loop spans 17 amino acids. CDR3 in amino acids: CASSQDGAISLRDEQFF.

V gene TRBV6-5 combines with J gene TRBJ1-2. The germline V gene encodes CDR1 MNHEY and CDR2 SVGAGI. CDR3 size: 13 residues. The CDR3 sequence: CASRASGDYGYTF.

The chain carries TRBV12-3 or TRBV12-4 and TRBJ2-6. The CDR3 is 15 residues long. Here the CDR3 reads CASRKSAAGANVLTF.

The chain is built from TRBV2 and TRBJ2-3. The CDR3 runs to 15 residues. The germline V gene encodes CDR1 SNHLY and CDR2 FYNNEI. The CDR3 reads CASSERRARSDTQYF. Based on the CDR3 plus reference TRBV2 and TRBJ2-3, the full variable domain is EPEVTQTPSHQVTQMGQEVILRCVPISNHLYFYWYRQILGQKVEFLVSFYNNEISEKSEIFDDQFSVERPDGSNFTLKIRSTKLEDSAMYFCASSERRARSDTQYFGPGTRLTVL.

The chain employs TRBV28 and TRBJ2-3. From germline, CDR1 is MDHEN and CDR2 SYDVKM. This CDR3 contains 14 residues. The CDR3 sequence is CASSLVLTTDTQYF.

V and J are TRBV29-1 and TRBJ2-3. CDR1 is SQVTM, CDR2 ANQGSEA, per germline. This CDR3 contains 12 residues. CDR3 residues: CSVAQETDTQYF.

The chain links TRBV29-1 to TRBJ1-2; TCRdb returns TRBD1, unconfirmable since there is no DNA. Germline CDR1 reads SQVTM; CDR2 reads ANQGSEA. This CDR3 region has 14 residues. The CDR3 loop reads CSTGTTGINYGYTF. Combining the CDR3 with reference TRBV29-1 and TRBJ1-2 gives the whole variable domain SAVISQKPSRDICQRGTSLTIQCQVDSQVTMMFWYRQQPGQSLTLIATANQGSEATYESGFVIDKFPISRPNLTFSTLTVSNMSPEDSSIYLCSTGTTGINYGYTFGSGTRLTVV.

The V and J genes are TRBV12-5 and TRBJ2-1. CDR3 size: 11 residues. Per the germline V gene, CDR1 is LGHNT and CDR2 is FRNRAP. The CDR3 loop reads CASGLRNEQFF.

The V and J genes are TRBV11-2 and TRBJ1-1. The CDR3 is 14 residues long. CDR1 and CDR2 (germline): SGHAT, FQNNGV. CDR3 protein: CASSFGVQNTEAFF.

This chain's CDR3 is CASSLSSGRVSNEQFF. The V call is TRBV7-8, the J call TRBJ2-1; the D call of TRBD2 rests on TCRdb alone, since no DNA is present to check it. This CDR3 is 16 amino acids long. Germline CDR1 is SGHVS and CDR2 is FQNEAQ.

The chain carries TRBV11-2 and TRBJ2-3. The germline gives CDR1 SGHAT, CDR2 FQNNGV. The CDR3 runs to 15 residues. This chain's CDR3 is CASSLDPGSTDTQYF.

This chain connects TRBV12-3 or TRBV12-4 to TRBJ2-1; TCRdb reports TRBD2, a call that lacks DNA to check it against. The CDR3 contains 17 residues. CDR3: CASSLGASGRGSSEQFF.

The chain is built from TRBV7-2 and TRBJ2-2; TCRdb selects TRBD2, and the lack of DNA leaves this call unchecked. This CDR3 region has 17 residues. Germline V CDR1 and CDR2: SGHTA, FQGNSA. The CDR3 protein is CASSLSFISGSAGELFF.

The chain uses TRBV12-3 or TRBV12-4 and TRBJ2-2. The CDR3 loop spans 14 amino acids. Here the CDR3 reads CASSTRIHTGELFF.

The chain has TRBV6-4 and TRBJ2-2. The V gene's germline CDR1 is MRHNA and CDR2 SNTAGT. The CDR3 has 14 amino acids. The CDR3 here is CASSRNPTTGELFF.

V is TRBV27 and J is TRBJ2-3; absent DNA, TCRdb's TRBD2 call cannot be checked. The CDR3 length is 15 residues. Germline V lookup: CDR1 MNHEY, CDR2 SMNVEV (reference sequence). The CDR3 sequence is CASRSGWESTDTQYF.

This chain uses TRBV5-1 with TRBJ2-2; TCRdb calls TRBD2, which cannot be checked without DNA. The V gene's germline CDR1 is SGHRS and CDR2 YFSETQ. There are 19 residues in the CDR3. CDR3 in amino acids: CASSPHGLAGEANTGELFF.

The chain is built from TRBV3-1 and TRBJ2-1; TCRdb's D call of TRBD1 is untestable without DNA. This CDR3 has 17 residues. From germline, CDR1 is LGHDT and CDR2 YNNKEL (reference sequence). CDR3 residues: CASSQDFSGAIYNEQFF.

The chain carries TRBV5-6 and TRBJ2-7; TCRdb selects TRBD2, and the lack of DNA leaves this call unchecked. CDR1 is SGHDT, CDR2 YYEEEE, per germline. CDR3 length equals 15 residues. The CDR3 sequence is CASTPPSGSPDEQYF.

The genes are TRBV7-2 and TRBJ2-1; TCRdb outputs TRBD1, but without DNA this stays unchecked. The CDR3 runs to 17 residues. Germline V gene lookup returns CDR1 SGHTA and CDR2 FQGNSA. This CDR3 reads CASSPYLGTSFFNEQFF.

The genes are TRBV5-1 and TRBJ2-5. The CDR3 sequence is 16 residues long. Germline-derived CDR1 and CDR2 are SGHRS and YFSETQ. CDR3 residues: CASSNGQATYLETQYF.

The genes are TRBV5-1 and TRBJ2-3; TCRdb's D call of TRBD2 is untestable without DNA. Looked up from germline, CDR1 is SGHRS and CDR2 is YFSETQ. CDR3 length: 15 amino acids. CDR3 amino acids: CASSPTFSPPDTQYF.

This rearrangement joins TRBV5-5 to TRBJ2-7; the D gene TCRdb calls, TRBD2, cannot be checked with no DNA. Germline V gene data show CDR1 as SGHKS and CDR2 as YYEKEE (reference sequence). The CDR3 spans 13 residues. The CDR3: CASSSSLLREQYF.

V gene TRBV5-5 combines with J gene TRBJ2-4. Germline CDR1 and CDR2: SGHKS and YYEKEE (reference sequence). The CDR3 runs 11 residues. The CDR3 here is CASSSGNIQYF.

The J gene is TRBJ2-4, the V gene TRBV19; no DNA is available, so the TRBD1 call from TCRdb remains unchecked. This CDR3 contains 16 residues. Germline loops: CDR1 LNHDA, CDR2 SQIVND (reference sequence). The CDR3 reads CASSGYRDSAKNIQYF.

This chain connects TRBV25-1 to TRBJ2-5. The CDR3 has 15 amino acids. Looked up from germline, CDR1 is MGHDK and CDR2 is SYGVNS. The CDR3: CASSDRHQYQETQYF.

The chain links TRBV3-1 to TRBJ2-3; TCRdb lists TRBD1, though no DNA is available to test this call. The CDR3 has 16 residues. CDR1 is LGHDT and CDR2 is YNNKEL in the germline V gene (reference sequence). The CDR3 here is CASSQAGRGYTDTQYF.